The sequence of this TCR beta chain was determined in a study of vaccination and CD4 T cells after COVID-19. With regard to this clonotype: Its antigen is undetermined.

Described treatment: approximately nine-day PBMC culture with coronavirus spike peptide pools or control peptides (ViraFEST assay). Broader study findings: Going from about 22 to 38, median SARS-CoV-2-reactive clonotypes did not rise significantly.

An Oncomine TCR Beta short-read assay was used to sequence the DNA from cultured CD4+ T cells. TCRdb re-analysed the PCR reads in MiXCR, keeping a single row per CDR3 protein. The table records around 9,600 distinct CDR3 sequences, about 48% of them present only once. J lost 0 bases, V lost 6 bases, and 19 bases had no gene match. The CDR3 covers 18 residues. The V gene's germline CDR1 is DFQATT and CDR2 SNEGSKA (reference sequence). The sample comprised CD4+ T cells from blood, cultured in vitro. This chain uses TRBV20-1 with TRBJ1-2; 7 bases agree with TRBD1. The sequence came from a human donor who had recovered from COVID-19. The CDR3, as DNA: TGCAGTGCACCCCCCGGGGGGCAGGGGGTTGGAGCTAACTATGGCTACACCTTC. It translates to CSAPPGGQGVGANYGYTF.